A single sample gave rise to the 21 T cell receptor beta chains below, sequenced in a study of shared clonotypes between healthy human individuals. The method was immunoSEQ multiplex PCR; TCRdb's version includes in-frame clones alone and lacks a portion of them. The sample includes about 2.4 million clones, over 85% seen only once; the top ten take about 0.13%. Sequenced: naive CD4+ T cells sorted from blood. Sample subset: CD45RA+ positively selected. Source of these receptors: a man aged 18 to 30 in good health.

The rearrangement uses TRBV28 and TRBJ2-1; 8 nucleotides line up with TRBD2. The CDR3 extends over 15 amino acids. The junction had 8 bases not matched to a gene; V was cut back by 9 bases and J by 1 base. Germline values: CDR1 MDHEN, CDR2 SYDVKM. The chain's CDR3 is CASSSGGASYNEQFF. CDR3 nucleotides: TGTGCCAGTTCTTCCGGGGGGGCTTCCTACAATGAGCAGTTCTTC. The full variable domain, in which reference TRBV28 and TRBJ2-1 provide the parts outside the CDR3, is DVKVTQSSRYLVKRTGEKVFLECVQDMDHENMFWYRQDPGLGLRLIYFSYDVKMKEKGDIPEGYSVSREKKERFSLILESASTNQTSMYLCASSSGGASYNEQFFGPGTRLTVL.

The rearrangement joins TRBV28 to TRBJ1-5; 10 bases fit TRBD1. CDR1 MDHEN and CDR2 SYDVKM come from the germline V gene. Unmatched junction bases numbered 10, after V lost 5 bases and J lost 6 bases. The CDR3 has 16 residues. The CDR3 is CASSRPPTGGSQPQHF. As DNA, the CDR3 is TGTGCCAGCAGTCGTCCCCCGACAGGGGGCTCTCAGCCCCAGCATTTT.

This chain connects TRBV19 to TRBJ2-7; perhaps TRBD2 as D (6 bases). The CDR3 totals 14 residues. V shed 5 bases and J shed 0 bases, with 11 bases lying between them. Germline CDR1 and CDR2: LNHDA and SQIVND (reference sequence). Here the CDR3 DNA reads TGTGCCAGTAGTGGAGGGCCCAGCTCCTACGAGCAGTACTTC. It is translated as CASSGGPSSYEQYF.

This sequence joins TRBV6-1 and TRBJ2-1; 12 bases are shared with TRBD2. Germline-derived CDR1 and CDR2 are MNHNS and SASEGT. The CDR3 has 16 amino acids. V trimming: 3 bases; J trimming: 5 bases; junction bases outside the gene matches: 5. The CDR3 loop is CASSDGLAGTNNEQFF. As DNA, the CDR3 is TGTGCCAGCAGTGATGGACTAGCGGGGACTAACAATGAGCAGTTCTTC.

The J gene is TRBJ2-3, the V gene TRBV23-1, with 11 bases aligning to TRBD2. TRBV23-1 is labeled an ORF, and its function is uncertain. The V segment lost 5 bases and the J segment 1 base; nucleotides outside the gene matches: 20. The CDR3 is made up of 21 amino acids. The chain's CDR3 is CASSYPLTSGAAGEGTDTQYF. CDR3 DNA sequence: TGCGCCAGCAGTTATCCCCTGACTAGCGGGGCAGCGGGAGAGGGCACAGATACGCAGTATTTT.

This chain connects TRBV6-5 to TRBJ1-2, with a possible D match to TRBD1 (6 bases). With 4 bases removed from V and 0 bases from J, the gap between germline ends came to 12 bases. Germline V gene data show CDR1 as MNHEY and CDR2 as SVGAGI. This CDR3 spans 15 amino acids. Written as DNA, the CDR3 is TGTGCCAGCAGTTGGGGGGGCAGCGCTAACTATGGCTACACCTTC. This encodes CASSWGGSANYGYTF.

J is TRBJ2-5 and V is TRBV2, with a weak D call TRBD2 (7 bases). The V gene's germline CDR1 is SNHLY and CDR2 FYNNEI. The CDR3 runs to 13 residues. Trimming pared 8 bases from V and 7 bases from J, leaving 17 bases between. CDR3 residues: CASGGGEFRTQYF. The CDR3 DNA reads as TGTGCCAGCGGAGGGGGGGAGTTCAGGACCCAGTACTTC.

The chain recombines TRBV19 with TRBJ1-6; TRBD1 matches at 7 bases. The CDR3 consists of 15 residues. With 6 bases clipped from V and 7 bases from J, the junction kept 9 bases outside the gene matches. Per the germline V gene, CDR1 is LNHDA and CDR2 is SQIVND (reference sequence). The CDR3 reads CASRAGQAWNSPLHF. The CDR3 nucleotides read TGTGCCAGTAGGGCCGGACAGGCTTGGAATTCACCCCTCCACTTT. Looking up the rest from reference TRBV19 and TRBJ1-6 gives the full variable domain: DGGITQSPKYLFRKEGQNVTLSCEQNLNHDAMYWYRQDPGQGLRLIYYSQIVNDFQKGDIAEGYSVSREKKESFPLTVTSAQKNPTAFYLCASRAGQAWNSPLHFGNGTRLTVT.

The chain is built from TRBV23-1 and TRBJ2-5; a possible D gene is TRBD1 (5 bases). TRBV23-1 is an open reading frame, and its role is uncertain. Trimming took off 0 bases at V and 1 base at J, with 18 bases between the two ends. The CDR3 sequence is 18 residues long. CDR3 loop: CASSQSSPPGPFQETQYF. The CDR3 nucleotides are TGCGCCAGCAGTCAATCGTCACCGCCAGGGCCCTTCCAAGAGACCCAGTACTTC.

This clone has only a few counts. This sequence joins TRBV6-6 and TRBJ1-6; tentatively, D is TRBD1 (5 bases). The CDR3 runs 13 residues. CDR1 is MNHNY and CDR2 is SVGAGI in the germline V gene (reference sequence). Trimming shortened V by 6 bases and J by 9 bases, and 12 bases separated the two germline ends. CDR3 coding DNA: TGTGCCAGCAGCCGGTTGGGGGGTTCACCCCTCCACTTT. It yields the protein CASSRLGGSPLHF.

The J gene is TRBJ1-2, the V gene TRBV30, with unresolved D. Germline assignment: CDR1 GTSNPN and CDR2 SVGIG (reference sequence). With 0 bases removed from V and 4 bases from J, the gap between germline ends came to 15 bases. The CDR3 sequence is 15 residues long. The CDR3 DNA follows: TGTGCCTGGAGTGTATCTAGGTCCCCTCTCTATGGCTACACCTTC. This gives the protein CAWSVSRSPLYGYTF.

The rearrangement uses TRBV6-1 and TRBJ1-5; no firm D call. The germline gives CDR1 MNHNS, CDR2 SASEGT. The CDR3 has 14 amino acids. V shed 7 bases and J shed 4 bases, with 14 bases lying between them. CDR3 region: CASTDRHGNQPQHF. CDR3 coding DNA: TGTGCCAGCACCGATAGGCACGGAAATCAGCCCCAGCATTTT.

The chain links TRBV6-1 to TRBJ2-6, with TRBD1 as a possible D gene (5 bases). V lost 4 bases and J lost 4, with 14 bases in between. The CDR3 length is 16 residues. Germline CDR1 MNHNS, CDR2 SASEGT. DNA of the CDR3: TGTGCCAGCAGTGTAACCCAGGGCACGGGGGCCAACGTCCTGACTTTC. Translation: CASSVTQGTGANVLTF.

This CDR3 is CASRHSRQGSEAFF. The DNA for the CDR3 is TGTGCCAGCAGACACTCAAGACAGGGGTCTGAAGCTTTCTTT. The chain joins TRBV6-6 to TRBJ1-1; 8 nucleotides match TRBD1. The trim removed 6 bases at V and 6 bases at J, leaving 9 bases unmatched. This CDR3 is 14 amino acids long. CDR1 MNHNY and CDR2 SVGAGI come from the germline V gene (reference sequence).

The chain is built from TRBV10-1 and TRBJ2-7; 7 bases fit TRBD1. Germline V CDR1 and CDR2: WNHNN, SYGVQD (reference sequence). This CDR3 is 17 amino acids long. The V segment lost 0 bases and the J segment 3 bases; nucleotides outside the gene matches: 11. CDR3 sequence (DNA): TGCGCCAGCAGTGAGTCGACCTTCGGGACAGAGTACTACGAGCAGTACTTC. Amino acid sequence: CASSESTFGTEYYEQYF.

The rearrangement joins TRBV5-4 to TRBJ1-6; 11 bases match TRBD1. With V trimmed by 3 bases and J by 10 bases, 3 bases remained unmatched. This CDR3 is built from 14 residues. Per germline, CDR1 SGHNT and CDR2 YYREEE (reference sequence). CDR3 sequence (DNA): TGTGCCAGCAGCTGGGACAGGGGGGACTCACCCCTCCACTTT. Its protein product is CASSWDRGDSPLHF.

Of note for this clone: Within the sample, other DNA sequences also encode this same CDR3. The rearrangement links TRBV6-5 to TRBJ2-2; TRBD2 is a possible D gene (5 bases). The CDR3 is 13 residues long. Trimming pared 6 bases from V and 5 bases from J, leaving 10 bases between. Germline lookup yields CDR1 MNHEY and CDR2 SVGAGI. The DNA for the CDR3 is TGTGCCAGCAGGGCCGGGGTGACCGGGGAGCTGTTTTTT. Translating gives CASRAGVTGELFF.

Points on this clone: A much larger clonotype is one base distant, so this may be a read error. CDR3 coding DNA: TGTGCCAGCAGCCTAGGACAGAACACTGAAGCTTTCTTT. Protein: CASSLGQNTEAFF. J is TRBJ1-1 and V is TRBV11-3; D possibly corresponds to TRBD1 (5 bases). Per the germline V gene, CDR1 is SGHNT and CDR2 is YENEEA. The CDR3 has 13 residues. The V and J ends lost 5 bases and 1 base respectively, with 8 bases between them.

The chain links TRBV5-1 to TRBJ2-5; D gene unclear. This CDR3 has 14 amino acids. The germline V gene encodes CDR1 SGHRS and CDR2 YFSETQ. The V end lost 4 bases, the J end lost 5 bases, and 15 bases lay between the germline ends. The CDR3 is CASSPRAARETQYF. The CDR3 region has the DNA TGCGCCAGCAGCCCGCGTGCGGCGAGGGAGACCCAGTACTTC.

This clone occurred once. Here the CDR3 reads CASHPRQVGNTGELFF. In nucleotides, the CDR3 is TGTGCCAGCCACCCAAGGCAGGTTGGGAACACCGGGGAGCTGTTTTTT. This chain links TRBV25-1 with TRBJ2-2; D is undetermined. This CDR3 is built from 16 residues. Germline CDR1 MGHDK, CDR2 SYGVNS. Trimming removed 8 bases at V and 1 base at J, with 17 bases between.

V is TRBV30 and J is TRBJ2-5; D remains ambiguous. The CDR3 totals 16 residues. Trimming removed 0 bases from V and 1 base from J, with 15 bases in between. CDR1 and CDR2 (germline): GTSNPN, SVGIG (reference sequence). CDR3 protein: CAWSVGLSTTQETQYF. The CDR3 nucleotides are TGTGCCTGGAGTGTAGGGCTATCGACCACCCAAGAGACCCAGTACTTC. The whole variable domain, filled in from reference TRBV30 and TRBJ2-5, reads SQTIHQWPATLVQPVGSPLSLECTVEGTSNPNLYWYRQAAGRGLQLLFYSVGIGQISSEVPQNLSASRPQDRQFILSSKKLLLSDSGFYLCAWSVGLSTTQETQYFGPGTRLLVL.